This entry describes one TCR beta chain. Its target is unknown. The sample comes from a study of cytomegalovirus exposure and HLA in healthy donors. General study results and limits: Accounts indicate the classifier identified cytomegalovirus status with strong specificity and sensitivity. Altogether, some 170 TCR beta chains were recorded as cytomegalovirus-associated. Subsequent analysis revealed that first-cohort TCR clusters tended to co-occur in the 120 or so validation repertoires. Confirmation in vitro established that a few CMV-associated chains were specific for CMV antigens.

TCRdb's table, derived via immunoSEQ multiplex PCR, lists solely in-frame clones and lacks some. This sample yields about 98,000 clones, of which 87% are seen a single time; more than 3% belongs to the top ten. The V segment lost 3 bases and the J segment 7 bases; nucleotides outside the gene matches: 7. Germline loops: CDR1 SGHNT, CDR2 YENEEA. The CDR3 covers 15 residues. This chain connects TRBV11-3 to TRBJ2-2; 8 bases map to TRBD2. Input material: PBMCs. This receptor was identified in a woman aged 25 to 39 in good health and CMV-seronegative. As DNA, the CDR3 is TGTGCCAGCAGCTTGTCCAGCGGGGGAATCGGGGAGCTGTTTTTT. It codes for CASSLSSGGIGELFF.